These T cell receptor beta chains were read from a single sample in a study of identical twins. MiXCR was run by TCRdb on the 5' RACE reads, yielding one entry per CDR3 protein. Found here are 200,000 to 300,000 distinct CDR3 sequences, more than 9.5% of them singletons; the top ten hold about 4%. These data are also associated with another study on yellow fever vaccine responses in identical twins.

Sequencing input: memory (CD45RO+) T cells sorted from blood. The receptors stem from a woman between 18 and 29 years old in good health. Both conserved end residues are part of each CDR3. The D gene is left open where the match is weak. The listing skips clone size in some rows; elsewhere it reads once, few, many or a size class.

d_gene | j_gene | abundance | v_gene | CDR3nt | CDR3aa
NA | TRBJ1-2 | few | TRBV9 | TGTGCCAGCAGCGCACACAGGCAAACTAACTATGGCTACACCTTC | CASSAHRQTNYGYTF
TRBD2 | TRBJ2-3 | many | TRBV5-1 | TGCGCCAGCAGCTTATCTCGGGGGGGCACAGATACGCAGTATTTT | CASSLSRGGTDTQYF
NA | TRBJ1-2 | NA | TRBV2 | TGTGCCAGCAGTGACCAGGGTTCTAACTATGGCTACACCTTC | CASSDQGSNYGYTF
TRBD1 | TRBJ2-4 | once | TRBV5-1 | TGCGCCAGCAGCTTGCCGGGACAGGTGGACATTCAGTACTTC | CASSLPGQVDIQYF
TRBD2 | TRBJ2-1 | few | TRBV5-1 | TGCGCCAGCAGCACGGGACTAGCGGGAGGGGCCTACAATGAGCAGTTCTTC | CASSTGLAGGAYNEQFF
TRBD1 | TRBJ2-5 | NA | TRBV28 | TGTGCCAGCAGAGAGGGGGCTAGGAGGCGGGAGACCCAGTACTTC | CASREGARRRETQYF
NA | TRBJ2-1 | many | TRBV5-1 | TGCGCCAGCAGCTCGGGGTGGGCGGGCGTCTACAATGAGCAGTTCTTC | CASSSGWAGVYNEQFF
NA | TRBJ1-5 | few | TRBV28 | TGTGCCAGCAGTTTATCGGCCGGACAGTTAAGCAATCAGCCCCAGCATTTT | CASSLSAGQLSNQPQHF
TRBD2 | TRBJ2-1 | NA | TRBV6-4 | TGTGCCAGCAGTGACCTAGCGGGGGGCAATGAGCAGTTCTTC | CASSDLAGGNEQFF
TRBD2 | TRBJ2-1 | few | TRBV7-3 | TGTGCCAGCAGCTTAATCGTAGCGGGGGTTGGTGAGCAGTTCTTC | CASSLIVAGVGEQFF
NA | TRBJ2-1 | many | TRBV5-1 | TGCGCCAGCAGCCAAGCTAGCGCGAGCTCCTACAATGAGCAGTTCTTC | CASSQASASSYNEQFF
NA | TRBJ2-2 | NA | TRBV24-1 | TGTGCCACCAGTGCCCGGACAGAGGGAACCGGGGAGCTGTTTTTT | CATSARTEGTGELFF
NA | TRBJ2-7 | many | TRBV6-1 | TGTGCCAGCAGACGGGACGGAGTTTACGAGCAGTACTTC | CASRRDGVYEQYF
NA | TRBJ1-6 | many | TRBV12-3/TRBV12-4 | TGTGCCAGCAGCCCCCTCCCTAGGGGGGGAAATTCACCCCTCCACTTT | CASSPLPRGGNSPLHF
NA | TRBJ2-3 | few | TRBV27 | TGTGCCAGCAGTTACTGGGGCGGCACAGATACGCAGTATTTT | CASSYWGGTDTQYF
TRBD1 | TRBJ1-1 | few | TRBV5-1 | TGCGCCAGCAGGAGGGACAGGAACACTGAAGCTTTCTTT | CASRRDRNTEAFF
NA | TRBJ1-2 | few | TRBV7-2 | TGTGCCAGCAGCTTGGGGCCCAAGAACTATGGCTACACCTTC | CASSLGPKNYGYTF
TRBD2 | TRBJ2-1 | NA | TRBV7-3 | TGTGCCAGCAGCCCGGGACTAGCGGGGGCTGGAGGGGAGCAGTTCTTC | CASSPGLAGAGGEQFF
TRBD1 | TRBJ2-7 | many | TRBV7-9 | TGTGCCAGCAGCTTAGCGCGACAGGGTGACGAGCAGTACTTC | CASSLARQGDEQYF
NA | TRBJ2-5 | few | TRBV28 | TGTGCCAGCAGTTTATTCTCCCGCGGAGAGACCCAGTACTTC | CASSLFSRGETQYF
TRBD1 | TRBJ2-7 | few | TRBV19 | TGTGCCAGTAGCCTAGAGACAGGGTTCTACGAGCAGTACTTC | CASSLETGFYEQYF
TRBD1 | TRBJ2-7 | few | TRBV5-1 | TGCGCCAGCAGCGGAATAACAGGGGGCGGTGAAGAGCAGTACTTC | CASSGITGGGEEQYF
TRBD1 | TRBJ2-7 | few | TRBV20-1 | TGCAGTGCAGGACAGGGGGCGATGGACGAGCAGTACTTC | CSAGQGAMDEQYF
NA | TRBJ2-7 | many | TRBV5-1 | TGCGCCAGCAGCAGGGGTGACAGGTCCGACTCCTACGAGCAGTACTTC | CASSRGDRSDSYEQYF
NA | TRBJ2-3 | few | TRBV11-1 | TGTGCCAGCAGCCCTAATACAGCAGGGGTGAGGGGCACAGATACGCAGTATTTT | CASSPNTAGVRGTDTQYF
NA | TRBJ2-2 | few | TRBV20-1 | TGCAGTGCTAAAATGGTGGGCACCGGGGAGCTGTTTTTT | CSAKMVGTGELFF
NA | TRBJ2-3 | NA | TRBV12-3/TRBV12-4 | TGTGCCAGCAGTTTTCGTCGCGGGATACGCACAGATACGCAGTATTTT | CASSFRRGIRTDTQYF
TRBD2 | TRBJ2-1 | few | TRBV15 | TGTGCCACCAGCATGACTAGCGGGGGTTACAATGAGCAGTTCTTC | CATSMTSGGYNEQFF
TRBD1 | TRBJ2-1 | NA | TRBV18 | TGTGCCAGCTCACTATTGGGACAGGGTGGAAATTTCTGGGAGCAGTTCTTC | CASSLLGQGGNFWEQFF
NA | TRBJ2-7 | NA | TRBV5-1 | NA | CASSWGQGAAPLYF
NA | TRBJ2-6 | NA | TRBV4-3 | TGCGCCAGCAGCCAACAGGGTAACTCTGGGGCCAACGTCCTGACTTTC | CASSQQGNSGANVLTF
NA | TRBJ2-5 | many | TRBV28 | TGTGCCAGCAGTTTCACGATGGCGGCAGGTCAAGAGACCCAGTACTTC | CASSFTMAAGQETQYF
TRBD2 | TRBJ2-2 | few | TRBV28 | TGTGCCAGCAGATCCAGCGGGGGGGCCGGGGAGCTGTTTTTT | CASRSSGGAGELFF
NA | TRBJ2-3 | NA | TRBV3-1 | TGTGCCAGCAGCCCTTACGAGGATACGCAGTATTTT | CASSPYEDTQYF
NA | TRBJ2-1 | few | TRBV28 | TGTGCCAGCAGTTTATTGGGTTGGGCCGAGCAGTTCTTC | CASSLLGWAEQFF
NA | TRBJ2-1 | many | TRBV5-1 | TGCGCCAGCCGACAAGGGGCGGGCCTCTACAATGAGCAGTTCTTC | CASRQGAGLYNEQFF
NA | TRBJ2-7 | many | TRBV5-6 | TGTGCCAGCAGTCCCCTAGGGGCCCCCTACGAGCAGTACTTC | CASSPLGAPYEQYF
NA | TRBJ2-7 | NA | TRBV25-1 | TGTGCCAGCAGTGAATTAGAGACTGTAACCTACGAGCAGTACTTC | CASSELETVTYEQYF
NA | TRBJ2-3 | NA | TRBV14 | TGTGCCAGCTCGCGTTATAACCGGTTGGGAGATACGCAGTATTTT | CASSRYNRLGDTQYF
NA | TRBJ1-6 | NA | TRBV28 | TGTGCCAGCAGTTTATGCGGGGATGCCTATAATTCACCCCTCCACTTT | CASSLCGDAYNSPLHF
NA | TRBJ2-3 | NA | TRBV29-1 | TGCAGCGCCAGCAGGCAGGGGAAGGGAACGCAGTATTTT | CSASRQGKGTQYF
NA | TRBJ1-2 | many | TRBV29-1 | TGCAGCGTTGATCGAAATACTAACTATGGCTACACCTTC | CSVDRNTNYGYTF
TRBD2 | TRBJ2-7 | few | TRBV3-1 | TGTGCCAGCAGCCGAAGACTAGCGGGGGATTTGGGACGGGAGCAGTACTTC | CASSRRLAGDLGREQYF
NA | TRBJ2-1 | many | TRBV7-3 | TGTGCCAGCAGCTTATTACGGGGGGCGCTTACCAATGAGCAGTTCTTC | CASSLLRGALTNEQFF
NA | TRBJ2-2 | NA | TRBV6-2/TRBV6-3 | TGTGCCAGCAGTTACTCTTCCAGGGAACCCACCGGGGAGCTGTTTTTT | CASSYSSREPTGELFF
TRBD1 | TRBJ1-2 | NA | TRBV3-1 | TGTGCCAGCAGACCCTTACAGGGGGGCTACACCTTC | CASRPLQGGYTF
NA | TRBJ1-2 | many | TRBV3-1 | TGTGCCAGCAGCCAAGGGGGAACAGGTCACGGCTACACCTTC | CASSQGGTGHGYTF
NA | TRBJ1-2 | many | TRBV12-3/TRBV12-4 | TGTGCCAGCAGTTTGTCCGGGGCGGGCTACACCTTC | CASSLSGAGYTF
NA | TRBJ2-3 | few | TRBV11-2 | TGTGCCAGCAGCTTAGTGAGGGATACGCAGTATTTT | CASSLVRDTQYF
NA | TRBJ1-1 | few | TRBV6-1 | TGTGCCAGCAGTGAAGTCGTCGAGAACACTGAAGCTTTCTTT | CASSEVVENTEAFF
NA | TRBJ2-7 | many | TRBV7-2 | TGTGCCAGCAGCTTAAGCCGGGTCGACGAGCAGTACTTC | CASSLSRVDEQYF
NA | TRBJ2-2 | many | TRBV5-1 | TGCGCCAGCAAGGGACCGGCGAACACCGGGGAGCTGTTTTTT | CASKGPANTGELFF
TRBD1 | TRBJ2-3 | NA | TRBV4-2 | TGTGCCAGCAGCCAAGCTTCCGGGACAGGGGTCTCCACAGATACGCAGTATTTT | CASSQASGTGVSTDTQYF
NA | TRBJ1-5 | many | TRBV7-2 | TGTGCCAGCAGCTTACGGGGGTCTCAGCCCCAGCATTTT | CASSLRGSQPQHF